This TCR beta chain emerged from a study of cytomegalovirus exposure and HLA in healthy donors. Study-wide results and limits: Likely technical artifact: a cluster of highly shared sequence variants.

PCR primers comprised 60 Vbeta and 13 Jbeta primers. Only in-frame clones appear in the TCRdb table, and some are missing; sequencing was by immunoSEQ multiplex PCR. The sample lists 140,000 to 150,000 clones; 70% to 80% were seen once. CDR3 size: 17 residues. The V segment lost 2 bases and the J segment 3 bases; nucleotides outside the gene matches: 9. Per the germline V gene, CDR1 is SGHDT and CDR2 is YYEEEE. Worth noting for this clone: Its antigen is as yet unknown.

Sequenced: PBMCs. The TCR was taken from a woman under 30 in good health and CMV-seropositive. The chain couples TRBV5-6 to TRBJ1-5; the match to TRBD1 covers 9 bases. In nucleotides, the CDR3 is TGTGCCAGCAGCTTTGGGCGACAGGGGGTCATCAATCAGCCCCAGCATTTT. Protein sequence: CASSFGRQGVINQPQHF.